This paragraph covers one TCR beta chain sequence. This clone was detected only once. It lacks a known antigen. No base quality information exists; no much larger clone differs at one position. These data come from a study of T cell changes during pregnancy in multiple sclerosis (dated by TCRdb to between 2018 and 2021). Concerning the study at large: Changes in the T cell repertoire over the course of pregnancy were examined in this study in women with multiple sclerosis.

The method was the immunoSEQ multiplex PCR assay. Not all clones reach the TCRdb copy of this immuneACCESS table, which keeps in-frame sequences only. Checked studies attribute under half of the gap to unresolved V genes and leave the rest unexplained. The sample table shows around 100,000 clones, and 80% to 95% are seen once. Of the sample, about 3% falls within the top ten clones. CDR1 and CDR2 are drawn from the germline V gene: WSHSY, SAAADI. The CDR3 has 13 amino acids, counting the end cysteine and phenylalanine. Just the 39-base CDR3 DNA is kept, in frame starting at base 1. Here V drops 5 bases and J drops 6 bases, and the junction holds 5 bases not matched to any gene.

This receptor was obtained from a female donor with multiple sclerosis, enrolled in a pregnancy study. The starting material was peripheral blood, obtained after pregnancy. The chain employs TRBV10-2 and TRBJ1-2; the central 8 bases match TRBD1. Read as DNA, the sequence is TGCGCCAGCAGTCCAACAGGGGGAAATGGCTACACCTTC. Its coded protein is CASSPTGGNGYTF.